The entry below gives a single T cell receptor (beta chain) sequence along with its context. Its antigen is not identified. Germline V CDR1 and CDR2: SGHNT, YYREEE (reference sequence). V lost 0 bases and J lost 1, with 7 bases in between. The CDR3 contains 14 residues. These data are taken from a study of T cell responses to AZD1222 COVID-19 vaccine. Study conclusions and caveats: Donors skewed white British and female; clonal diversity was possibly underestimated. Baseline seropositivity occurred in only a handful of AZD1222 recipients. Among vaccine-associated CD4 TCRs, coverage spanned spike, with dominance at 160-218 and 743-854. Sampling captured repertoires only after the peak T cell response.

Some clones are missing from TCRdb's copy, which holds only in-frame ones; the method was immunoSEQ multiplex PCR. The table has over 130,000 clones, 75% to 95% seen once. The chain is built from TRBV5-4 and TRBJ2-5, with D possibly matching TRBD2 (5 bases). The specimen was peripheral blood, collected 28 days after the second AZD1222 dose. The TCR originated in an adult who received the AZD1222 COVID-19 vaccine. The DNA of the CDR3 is TGTGCCAGCAGCTTGGGAGCGGCCCAAGAGACCCAGTACTTC. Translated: CASSLGAAQETQYF.